The 9 T cell receptor beta chains listed next were all sequenced from one sample in a study of blood T cell repertoires in COVID-19. This table comes from immunoSEQ multiplex PCR, and its TCRdb copy is limited to in-frame clones, with some not included. The sample holds 200,000 to 300,000 clones, around four fifths seen once. Specimen: peripheral blood. These receptors were taken from a woman aged 55-70 years with active or convalescent COVID-19.

This sequence joins TRBV28 and TRBJ2-2, with D perhaps matching TRBD1 (6 bases). Germline V gives CDR1 MDHEN, CDR2 SYDVKM. The CDR3 totals 16 residues. V dropped 7 bases and J dropped 7 bases, with 22 bases sitting between them. The DNA for the CDR3 is TGTGCCAGCAACCCTCTTCCCGACAGGTCGAACGGGGAGCTGTTTTTT. Its translation: CASNPLPDRSNGELFF.

This clone was seen a handful of times. The chain joins TRBV4-1 to TRBJ1-6, with TRBD1 matching 8 bases. The V gene end was trimmed by 4 bases and the J gene end by 9 bases; junction bases not matched to a gene: 8. The germline CDR1 and CDR2 sequences are MGHRA and YSYEKL. The CDR3 consists of 15 residues. CDR3 in DNA: TGCGCCAGCAGCCCCGACAGGGGCGTTGGTTCACCCCTCCACTTT. Translation gives CASSPDRGVGSPLHF.

J is TRBJ2-2 and V is TRBV11-2; 9 bases line up with TRBD1. Germline-derived CDR1 and CDR2 are SGHAT and FQNNGV. V was pared by 5 bases and J by 7 bases, with 11 bases of the junction left unmatched. The CDR3 covers 16 residues. The CDR3 coding sequence is TGTGCCAGCAGCCTCGAAGGACAGGGGTCGGGCGGGGAGCTGTTTTTT. Amino acid sequence: CASSLEGQGSGGELFF.

This clone has only a few counts. This chain connects TRBV19 to TRBJ2-2; D gene ambiguous. This CDR3 contains 15 residues. Germline-derived CDR1 and CDR2 are LNHDA and SQIVND (reference sequence). Trimming shortened V by 3 bases and J by 0 bases, and 8 bases separated the two germline ends. CDR3 amino acids: CASSIQKTNTGELFF. The CDR3 DNA is TGTGCCAGTAGTATCCAGAAGACGAACACCGGGGAGCTGTTTTTT.

The rearrangement joins TRBV5-4 to TRBJ1-1, with D possibly being TRBD1 (5 bases). Trimming removed 4 bases at V and 0 bases at J, with 13 bases between. There are 15 residues in the CDR3. The V gene's germline CDR1 is SGHNT and CDR2 YYREEE (reference sequence). CDR3 nucleotides: TGTGCCAGCAGCGGAGCATTGGGGCTGAACACTGAAGCTTTCTTT. Its protein product is CASSGALGLNTEAFF.

CDR3 protein: CASSLDGQGARDQPQHF. The CDR3 bases are TGCGCCAGCAGCTTGGACGGACAGGGGGCACGCGATCAGCCCCAGCATTTT. V and J are TRBV5-1 and TRBJ1-5, with TRBD1 matching 11 bases. CDR1 and CDR2 from the germline V gene are SGHRS and YFSETQ. The CDR3 extends over 17 amino acids. Trimming cost V 0 bases and J 5 bases; bases outside gene matches: 7.

V is TRBV15 and J is TRBJ2-7, with 10 bases matching TRBD1. The V gene end was trimmed by 2 bases and the J gene end by 7 bases; junction bases not matched to a gene: 5. This CDR3 spans 14 amino acids. The germline gives CDR1 LNHNV, CDR2 YYDKDF (reference sequence). The CDR3 coding sequence is TGTGCCACCAGCAGACAGACAGGGGGCGAAGAGCAGTACGTC. This gives the protein CATSRQTGGEEQYV.

The chain has TRBV29-1 and TRBJ2-5; the D gene is possibly TRBD1 (5 bases). V lost 6 bases to trimming and J lost 1 base, with 12 bases between them. This CDR3 is 13 amino acids long. Germline loops: CDR1 SQVTM, CDR2 ANQGSEA. CDR3 nucleotides: TGCAGCGTCGGCGGACAAACCCAAGAGACCCAGTACTTC. Translating gives CSVGGQTQETQYF.

The chain links TRBV5-1 to TRBJ1-1; 7 bases are a match to TRBD1. There are 13 residues in the CDR3. V was clipped by 5 bases and J by 5 bases; unmatched bases: 6. CDR1 and CDR2 (germline): SGHRS, YFSETQ. The CDR3 reads CASSYAGGTEAFF. The CDR3 DNA reads as TGCGCCAGCAGTTACGCAGGGGGAACTGAAGCTTTCTTT.